This T cell receptor beta chain was captured in a study of T cell clones after liver transplantation. Libraries were prepared by immunoSEQ multiplex PCR; TCRdb keeps only in-frame clonotypes and omits some of them. The sample yields 95,000 to 110,000 clones, about 81% seen once. This material consisted of CD4+ T cells from blood, taken before liver transplant. The TCR sequence derives from a human donor who received a liver transplant.

The CDR3 sequence is CASVGAGRRDTQYF. The DNA for the CDR3 is TGTGCCAGCGTGGGGGCCGGTCGAAGAGATACGCAGTATTTT. The chain recombines TRBV6-5 with TRBJ2-3, with D possibly being TRBD1 (6 bases). In germline, CDR1 is MNHEY, CDR2 SVGAGI. The CDR3 is 14 amino acids. The germline V and J ends were trimmed by 8 bases and 5 bases, with 17 bases remaining between them.